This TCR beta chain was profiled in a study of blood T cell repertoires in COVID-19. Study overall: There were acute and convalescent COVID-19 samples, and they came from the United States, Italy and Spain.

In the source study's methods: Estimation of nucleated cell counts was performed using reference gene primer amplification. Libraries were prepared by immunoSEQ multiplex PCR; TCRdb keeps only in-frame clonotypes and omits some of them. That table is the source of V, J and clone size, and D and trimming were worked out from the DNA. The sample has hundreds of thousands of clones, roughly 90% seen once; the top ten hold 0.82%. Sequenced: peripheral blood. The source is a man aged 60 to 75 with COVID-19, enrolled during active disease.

The CDR3 nucleotides read TGTGCCAGCAGACTTTCGGGGGGCCCTGGGGAGCAGTTCTTC. It encodes CASRLSGGPGEQFF. V and J are TRBV5-5 and TRBJ2-1; tentative D call: TRBD2 (7 bases). Trimming removed 5 bases from V and 10 bases from J, with 19 bases in between. In germline, CDR1 is SGHKS, CDR2 YYEKEE (reference sequence). The CDR3 loop spans 14 amino acids. The full variable domain, its missing parts supplied by reference TRBV5-5 and TRBJ2-1, is DAGVTQSPTHLIKTRGQQVTLRCSPISGHKSVSWYQQVLGQGPQFIFQYYEKEERGRGNFPDRFSARQFPNYSSELNVNALLLGDSALYLCASRLSGGPGEQFFGPGTRLTVL.